A selection of T cell receptor beta chains follows, all from one sample in a study of T cell repertoires in cytomegalovirus infection. Each CDR3 protein gets one entry after TCRdb re-called the reads with MiXCR. The sample records around 490,000 distinct CDR3 sequences, approximately 25% being singletons. Material for sequencing was PBMCs. The receptors were sampled from a human donor in good health (CMV status not recorded). Some clones in this sample may be carry-over from other donors' samples. Each CDR3 is given with its conserved first and last residue. A D gene is named only where the DNA matches it firmly. The size entry is marked missing in some rows and otherwise reads once, few, many or a size class.

v_call	j_call	cdr3_length	d_call	clone_size	cdr3_aa	cdr3_nt
TRBV20-1	TRBJ2-1	17	TRBD2	NA	CSARGLAGGKGWGEQFF	TGCAGTGCTAGGGGACTAGCGGGAGGCAAGGGGTGGGGTGAGCAGTTCTTC
TRBV4-1	TRBJ2-2	15	NA	once	CASSQERLTPGELFF	TGCGCCAGCAGCCAAGAAAGGCTAACCCCCGGGGAGCTGTTTTTT
TRBV6-1	TRBJ2-3	15	TRBD1	NA	CASSGRDRRTDTQYF	TGTGCCAGCAGCGGCCGGGACAGGCGTACAGATACGCAGTATTTT
TRBV7-2	TRBJ2-3	17	TRBD2	many	CASSYGLAGVRTDTQYF	TGTGCCAGCAGCTACGGACTAGCGGGAGTTCGCACAGATACGCAGTATTTT
TRBV6-1	TRBJ2-5	15	TRBD2	NA	CASSARGSMGETQYF	TGTGCCAGCAGTGCTCGCGGGAGTATGGGAGAGACCCAGTACTTC
TRBV28	TRBJ1-4	13	TRBD1	few	CASSSPGQGGRFF	TGTGCCAGCAGCAGCCCGGGACAGGGAGGACGGTTTTTT
TRBV30	TRBJ1-2	14	NA	NA	CAWSPLLGSYGYTF	TGTGCCTGGAGCCCTCTGCTGGGTAGCTATGGCTACACCTTC
TRBV10-3	TRBJ2-1	14	NA	NA	CAITGGTSGNEQFF	TGTGCCATCACTGGGGGGACCTCGGGAAATGAGCAGTTCTTC
TRBV20-1	TRBJ2-7	13	NA	NA	CSAGYVEGHEQYF	TGCAGTGCTGGATACGTCGAGGGTCACGAGCAGTACTTC
TRBV12-3/TRBV12-4	TRBJ1-1	12	NA	many	CASSPRGNEAFF	TGTGCCAGCAGTCCCCGGGGAAATGAAGCTTTCTTT
TRBV6-2/TRBV6-3	TRBJ1-5	12	NA	few	CASKEGVQPQHF	TGTGCCAGCAAGGAGGGCGTTCAGCCCCAGCATTTT
TRBV4-1	TRBJ1-5	14	NA	NA	CASSQDIRNQPQHF	TGCGCCAGCAGCCAAGATATTCGCAATCAGCCCCAGCATTTT
TRBV12-3/TRBV12-4	TRBJ2-7	20	TRBD2	NA	CASSTWTVRTSGRSSYEQYF	TGTGCCAGCAGTACTTGGACAGTCCGGACTAGCGGGAGGTCTTCCTACGAGCAGTACTTC
TRBV19	TRBJ2-2	13	NA	NA	CASTSATTGELFF	TGTGCCAGTACGTCGGCGACCACCGGGGAGCTGTTTTTT
TRBV10-3	TRBJ1-1	15	NA	many	CAISAGGLRNTEAFF	TGTGCCATCAGTGCGGGGGGATTGAGGAACACTGAAGCTTTCTTT
TRBV18	TRBJ2-6	19	TRBD1	NA	CASSPRTGTASSGANVLTF	TGTGCCAGCTCACCCCGAACCGGGACAGCTAGCTCTGGGGCCAACGTCCTGACTTTC
TRBV5-1	TRBJ1-2	13	TRBD1	few	CASSLGDRDGYTF	TGCGCCAGCAGCTTGGGAGACAGGGATGGCTACACCTTC
TRBV4-2	TRBJ2-7	16	TRBD2	NA	CASSQEARLAGGEQYF	TGTGCCAGCAGCCAAGAAGCGAGACTAGCGGGAGGCGAGCAGTACTTC
TRBV7-8	TRBJ2-7	14	TRBD2	NA	CASSLASGGGEQYF	TGTGCCAGCAGCTTAGCTTCGGGAGGCGGGGAGCAGTACTTC
TRBV6-6	TRBJ1-2	14	TRBD1	many	CASSYEGQGYGYTF	TGTGCCAGCAGTTACGAGGGACAGGGGTATGGCTACACCTTC
TRBV19	TRBJ2-1	15	TRBD2	NA	CASTAGTSGYNEQFF	TGTGCCAGTACCGCAGGGACTAGCGGATACAATGAGCAGTTCTTC
TRBV4-1	TRBJ2-3	16	TRBD1	few	CASSPAGTGWADTQYF	TGCGCCAGCAGCCCCGCCGGGACAGGGTGGGCAGATACGCAGTATTTT
TRBV7-8	TRBJ2-1	15	TRBD2	few	CASSLGWREHNEQFF	TGTGCCAGCAGCTTAGGCTGGCGGGAGCACAATGAGCAGTTCTTC
TRBV7-9	TRBJ2-1	16	TRBD1	NA	CASSLCIWGRGCEQFF	TGTGCCAGCAGCTTATGTATATGGGGCAGGGGGTGTGAGCAGTTCTTC
TRBV7-2	TRBJ2-2	15	NA	many	CASSSLAGRAGELFF	TGTGCCAGCAGCAGCTTGGCGGGAAGGGCCGGGGAGCTGTTTTTT
TRBV24-1	TRBJ2-5	16	TRBD1	NA	CATSDPTGGRYETQYF	TGTGCCACCAGTGACCCGACAGGGGGTCGGTATGAGACCCAGTACTTC
TRBV7-9	TRBJ2-2	14	NA	NA	CASSAARATGELFF	TGTGCCAGCAGCGCTGCTAGGGCCACCGGGGAGCTGTTTTTT
TRBV29-1	TRBJ2-1	14	TRBD2	NA	CSVAAGALNNEQFF	TGCAGCGTCGCTGCGGGAGCTCTCAACAATGAGCAGTTCTTC
TRBV27	TRBJ1-1	14	NA	NA	CASSLSGGSTEAFF	TGTGCCAGCAGTTTAAGTGGGGGGTCCACTGAAGCTTTCTTT
TRBV7-9	TRBJ1-5	14	TRBD1	many	CASSPQGRDQPQHF	TGTGCCAGCAGTCCACAGGGGCGCGATCAGCCCCAGCATTTT
TRBV4-3	TRBJ2-7	20	TRBD2	NA	CASSQRVSGTSSLMVYEQYF	TGCGCCAGCAGCCAAAGGGTCTCCGGGACTAGCTCACTCATGGTCTACGAGCAGTACTTC
TRBV6-5	TRBJ1-5	13	NA	NA	CASREGQNQPQHF	TGTGCCAGCAGGGAAGGACAGAATCAGCCCCAGCATTTT
TRBV12-3/TRBV12-4	TRBJ1-2	15	TRBD1	few	CASSLGGQGANGYTF	TGTGCCAGCAGTCTAGGGGGACAGGGGGCTAATGGCTACACCTTC
TRBV4-1	TRBJ2-1	18	NA	few	CASSQVWGRGHSVNEQFF	TGCGCCAGCAGCCAAGTTTGGGGCAGGGGACACTCGGTGAATGAGCAGTTCTTC
TRBV6-5	TRBJ1-2	13	NA	few	CASTTTRGNGYTF	TGTGCCAGCACCACTACGAGAGGGAACGGCTACACCTTC
TRBV7-2	TRBJ2-2	14	NA	NA	CASSSAGGTGELFF	TGTGCCAGCAGCTCAGCAGGGGGGACCGGGGAGCTGTTTTTT
TRBV12-3/TRBV12-4	TRBJ2-2	16	TRBD1	few	CASSLGQGFRTGELFF	TGTGCCAGCAGTCTCGGACAGGGTTTTAGAACCGGGGAGCTGTTTTTT
TRBV18	TRBJ2-7	19	TRBD2	NA	CASSQTSGSSMRVPREQYF	TGTGCCAGCTCACAGACTAGCGGGAGCTCGATGAGGGTCCCCAGGGAGCAGTACTTC
TRBV19	TRBJ2-4	14	NA	few	CACGQGNTKNIQYF	TGTGCTTGCGGCCAGGGAAATACCAAAAACATTCAGTACTTC
TRBV29-1	TRBJ2-7	11	NA	NA	CSATREYEQYF	TGCAGCGCGACCCGGGAGTACGAGCAGTACTTC
TRBV6-2/TRBV6-3	TRBJ2-2	14	NA	few	CASSYSITGRPLFF	TGTGCCAGCAGTTACTCGATCACCGGCAGGCCGCTGTTTTTT
TRBV20-1	TRBJ2-7	14	TRBD1	NA	CSARGTGYSYEQYF	TGCAGTGCTAGAGGGACAGGGTACTCCTACGAGCAGTACTTC
TRBV12-5	TRBJ2-7	16	TRBD1	NA	CASGLVLDRGTYEQYF	TGTGCTAGTGGTTTGGTACTGGACAGGGGAACCTACGAGCAGTACTTC
TRBV28	TRBJ1-1	13	NA	NA	CASSPAPGTEAFF	TGTGCCAGCAGTCCAGCCCCCGGCACTGAAGCTTTCTTT
TRBV19	TRBJ2-1	15	TRBD2	NA	CASRLASGPLSEQFF	TGTGCCAGTAGGTTGGCTAGCGGCCCTCTTTCAGAGCAGTTCTTC
TRBV7-2	TRBJ1-6	14	TRBD1	many	CASSLTGVGSPLHF	TGTGCCAGCAGCCTAACAGGGGTAGGGTCACCCCTCCACTTT
TRBV7-9	TRBJ1-4	15	TRBD1	NA	CASSARTGGHEKLFF	TGTGCCAGCAGCGCCCGGACAGGGGGCCATGAAAAACTGTTTTTT
TRBV20-1	TRBJ2-1	13	NA	NA	CSARPTMGAEQFF	TGCAGTGCTAGACCAACGATGGGGGCCGAGCAGTTCTTC
TRBV29-1	TRBJ2-4	12	NA	few	CSGTGTENIQYF	TGCAGCGGGACCGGGACTGAAAACATTCAGTACTTC
TRBV30	TRBJ1-1	14	TRBD1	NA	CAWSVRRGDTEAFF	TGTGCCTGGAGTGTCCGCAGGGGGGACACTGAAGCTTTCTTT
TRBV6-2/TRBV6-3	TRBJ2-1	17	TRBD2	NA	CASSYRLGTSEYNEQFF	TGTGCCAGCAGTTACAGATTGGGGACTAGCGAATACAATGAGCAGTTCTTC
TRBV7-2	TRBJ1-2	15	NA	many	CASSLATGTNYGYTF	TGTGCCAGCAGCTTAGCGACAGGAACTAACTATGGCTACACCTTC
TRBV19	TRBJ2-5	14	NA	NA	CASTPGIDRETQYF	TGTGCCAGTACCCCGGGGATTGATCGAGAGACCCAGTACTTC
TRBV19	TRBJ2-1	15	NA	NA	CASSITGSQGNEQFF	TGTGCCAGTAGTATAACCGGGAGTCAGGGGAATGAGCAGTTCTTC